This is a list of T cell receptor beta chains from one sample in a study of blood T cells in healthy people across ages. Each CDR3 protein gets one entry after TCRdb re-called the 5' RACE reads with MiXCR. The data contain around 1.7 million distinct CDR3 sequences, 28% of them seen just once; the ten biggest clones take up about 8%. Input material: blood. The receptors stem from a young woman in good health. Each CDR3 is given with its conserved first and last residue. The D gene is left open where the match is weak. Part of the rows lack a size; the others show once, few, many or a class for expanded clones.

d_gene: TRBD2
j_gene: TRBJ2-1
v_gene: TRBV12-3/TRBV12-4
len: 16
abundance: .
CDR3nt: TGTGCCAGCGGCTGGACTAGCGGGGGGCAATACAATGAGCAGTTCTTC
CDR3aa: CASGWTSGGQYNEQFF

d_gene: TRBD2
j_gene: TRBJ2-7
v_gene: TRBV28
len: 15
abundance: .
CDR3nt: TGTGCCAGTCAGGCGAGTAGCGGGGGTTCCTACGAGCAGTACTTC
CDR3aa: CASQASSGGSYEQYF

d_gene: .
j_gene: TRBJ1-2
v_gene: TRBV12-5
len: 14
abundance: few
CDR3nt: TGTGCTAGTGGTTCGGACCCGAGGGGCTATGGCTACACCTTC
CDR3aa: CASGSDPRGYGYTF

d_gene: TRBD1
j_gene: TRBJ1-2
v_gene: TRBV6-6
len: 14
abundance: many
CDR3nt: TGTGCCAGCAGTTTCCAGGGGGCGGTCTATGGCTACACCTTC
CDR3aa: CASSFQGAVYGYTF

d_gene: .
j_gene: TRBJ2-1
v_gene: TRBV18
len: 14
abundance: .
CDR3nt: TGTGCCAGCTCACAACAAATAGAGAACAATGAGCAGTTCTTC
CDR3aa: CASSQQIENNEQFF

d_gene: .
j_gene: TRBJ2-7
v_gene: TRBV4-1
len: 15
abundance: .
CDR3nt: TGCGCCAGCAGCCACCAAGAGGGCCGAGGCTACGAGCAGTACTTC
CDR3aa: CASSHQEGRGYEQYF

d_gene: TRBD1
j_gene: TRBJ2-1
v_gene: TRBV12-3/TRBV12-4
len: 18
abundance: .
CDR3nt: TGTGCCAGCAGTTATACAGGGGGCGCTTCGCGTGGGTTCTATGAGCAGTTCTTC
CDR3aa: CASSYTGGASRGFYEQFF

d_gene: TRBD1
j_gene: TRBJ2-7
v_gene: TRBV5-1
len: 16
abundance: .
CDR3nt: TGCGCCAGCAGCTTGGGAACGGGACAGGGATACTACGAGCAGTACTTC
CDR3aa: CASSLGTGQGYYEQYF

d_gene: .
j_gene: TRBJ2-6
v_gene: TRBV6-1
len: 18
abundance: .
CDR3nt: TGTGCCAGCAGGCAAAACAGGGCCCAAAGCTCTGGGGCCAACGTCCTGACTTTC
CDR3aa: CASRQNRAQSSGANVLTF

d_gene: .
j_gene: TRBJ2-1
v_gene: TRBV5-4
len: 13
abundance: few
CDR3nt: TGTGCCAGCAGCGTGGGGGCACTTGATGAGCAGTTCTTC
CDR3aa: CASSVGALDEQFF

d_gene: TRBD2
j_gene: TRBJ2-7
v_gene: TRBV7-9
len: 16
abundance: .
CDR3nt: TGTGCCAGCAGCACGGGACTAGCGGAGTTGCGGGGCGAGCAGTACTTC
CDR3aa: CASSTGLAELRGEQYF

d_gene: TRBD2
j_gene: TRBJ2-1
v_gene: TRBV20-1
len: 14
abundance: many
CDR3nt: TGCAGTGCTAGAGGACTAGCTGGGGACAATGAGCAGTTCTTC
CDR3aa: CSARGLAGDNEQFF

d_gene: TRBD1
j_gene: TRBJ2-2
v_gene: TRBV9
len: 16
abundance: .
CDR3nt: TGTGCCAGCAGCCCCGACAGGGGACAGGGATCCGGGGAGCTGTTTTTT
CDR3aa: CASSPDRGQGSGELFF

d_gene: .
j_gene: TRBJ2-7
v_gene: TRBV4-1
len: 14
abundance: .
CDR3nt: TGCGCCAGCAAACGGGCGGACAGCTCCTACGAGCAGTACTTC
CDR3aa: CASKRADSSYEQYF

d_gene: .
j_gene: TRBJ2-5
v_gene: TRBV12-3/TRBV12-4
len: 12
abundance: .
CDR3nt: TGTGCCAGCGGCTTAAAATTTGCGGCCCAGTACTTC
CDR3aa: CASGLKFAAQYF

d_gene: .
j_gene: TRBJ1-6
v_gene: TRBV12-3/TRBV12-4
len: 15
abundance: few
CDR3nt: TGTGCCAGCAGTACCTCCGGGACGGCAAATTCACCCCTCCACTTT
CDR3aa: CASSTSGTANSPLHF

d_gene: .
j_gene: TRBJ2-7
v_gene: TRBV4-3
len: 15
abundance: many
CDR3nt: TGCGCCAGCAGCCAAGATGCGGCTAGCAGGTACGAGCAGTACTTC
CDR3aa: CASSQDAASRYEQYF

d_gene: TRBD1
j_gene: TRBJ1-5
v_gene: TRBV24-1
len: 14
abundance: few
CDR3nt: TGTGCCACCAGTGGGACAGGGTCTAATCAGCCCCAGCATTTT
CDR3aa: CATSGTGSNQPQHF

d_gene: TRBD2
j_gene: TRBJ2-2
v_gene: TRBV20-1
len: 14
abundance: once
CDR3nt: TGCAGTGCTGGGACGGGACTACCGCTCGGGGAGCTGTTTTTT
CDR3aa: CSAGTGLPLGELFF